The entry below describes one T cell receptor (beta chain). Its antigen remains unknown. Germline assignment: CDR1 SNHLY and CDR2 FYNNEI. The CDR3 loop spans 14 amino acids. Deletions cut 10 bases from V and 2 bases from J, with 16 bases between. These data originate in a study of blood T cells in healthy people across ages. The authors ran a second PCR of roughly 6 to 12 cycles using a sample-barcoded 5' primer and a J-beta primer mix. TCRdb recomputed calls from the 5' RACE reads with MiXCR, one row per CDR3 protein. The sample includes approximately 900,000 distinct CDR3 sequences, about 48% of them seen just once. Notes on the study in general: Leaving the PBMCs unsorted stopped any conclusive comparison of naive versus antigen-experienced cells. The unknown donor CMV status may have confounded expanded clonotype changes. Per million T cells, TCR beta diversity dropped roughly linearly as age increased.

The sequenced sample was blood. The origin of this receptor is a man aged 30-40 years in good health. The J gene is TRBJ2-3, the V gene TRBV2; TRBD2 might be the D (5 bases). CDR3 sequence (DNA): TGTGCCACTAGGGCCCGGCTAGCCACAGATACGCAGTATTTT. Translation gives CATRARLATDTQYF.